The clone carrying this T cell receptor beta chain turned up a few times. The data derive from a study of T cells in Graves' hyperthyroidism and ophthalmopathy. RNA transcripts were the template for amplifying TCR beta CDR3 regions. The HTBI primer set was used in a first-round RT-PCR of the TCR CDR3. In TCRdb, the multiplex PCR reads were re-called with MiXCR into one record per CDR3 protein. The top ten hold roughly 21% of the sample, which has more than 350,000 distinct CDR3 sequences, roughly 15% seen once. The authors took PBMCs from roughly 9.3 ml fresh peripheral blood. J gave up 3 bases and V 5 bases, and 3 bases lay outside the gene matches. Germline V gene lookup returns CDR1 SEHNR and CDR2 FQNEAQ (reference sequence). The CDR3 has 14 residues.

Source material: blood. This TCR came from a young woman with Graves' ophthalmopathy. The chain carries TRBV7-9 and TRBJ1-1; TRBD1 agrees at 10 bases. CDR3 residues: CASSPGTGDTEAFF. As DNA, the CDR3 is TGTGCCAGCAGCCCCGGGACAGGGGACACTGAAGCTTTCTTT.